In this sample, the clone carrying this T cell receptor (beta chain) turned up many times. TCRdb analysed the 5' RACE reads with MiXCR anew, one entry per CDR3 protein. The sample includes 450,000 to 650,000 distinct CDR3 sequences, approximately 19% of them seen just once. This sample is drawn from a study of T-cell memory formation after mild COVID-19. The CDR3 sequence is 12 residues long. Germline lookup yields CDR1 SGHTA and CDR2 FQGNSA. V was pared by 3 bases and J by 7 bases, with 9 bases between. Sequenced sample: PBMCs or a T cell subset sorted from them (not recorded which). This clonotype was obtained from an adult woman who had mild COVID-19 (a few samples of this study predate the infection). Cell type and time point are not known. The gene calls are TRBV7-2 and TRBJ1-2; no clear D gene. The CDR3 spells CASSFDRRGYTF. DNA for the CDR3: TGTGCCAGCAGCTTCGACCGGCGTGGCTACACCTTC.